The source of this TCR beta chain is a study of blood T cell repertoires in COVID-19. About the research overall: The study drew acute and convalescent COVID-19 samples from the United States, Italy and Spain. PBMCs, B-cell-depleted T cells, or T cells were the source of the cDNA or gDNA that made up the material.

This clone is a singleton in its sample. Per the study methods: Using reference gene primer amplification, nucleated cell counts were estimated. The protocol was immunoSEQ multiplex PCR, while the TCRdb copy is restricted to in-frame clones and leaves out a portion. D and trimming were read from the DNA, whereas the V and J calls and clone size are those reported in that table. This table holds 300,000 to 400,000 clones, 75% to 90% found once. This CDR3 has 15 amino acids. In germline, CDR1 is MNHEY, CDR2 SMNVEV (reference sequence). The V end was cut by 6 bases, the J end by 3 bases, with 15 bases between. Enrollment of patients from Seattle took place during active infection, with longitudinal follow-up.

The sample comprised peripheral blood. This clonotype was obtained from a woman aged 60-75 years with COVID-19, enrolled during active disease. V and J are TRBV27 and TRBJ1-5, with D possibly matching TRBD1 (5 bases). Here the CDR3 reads CASSYSTGPNQPQHF. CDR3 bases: TGTGCCAGCAGCTACTCTACAGGCCCCAATCAGCCCCAGCATTTT.